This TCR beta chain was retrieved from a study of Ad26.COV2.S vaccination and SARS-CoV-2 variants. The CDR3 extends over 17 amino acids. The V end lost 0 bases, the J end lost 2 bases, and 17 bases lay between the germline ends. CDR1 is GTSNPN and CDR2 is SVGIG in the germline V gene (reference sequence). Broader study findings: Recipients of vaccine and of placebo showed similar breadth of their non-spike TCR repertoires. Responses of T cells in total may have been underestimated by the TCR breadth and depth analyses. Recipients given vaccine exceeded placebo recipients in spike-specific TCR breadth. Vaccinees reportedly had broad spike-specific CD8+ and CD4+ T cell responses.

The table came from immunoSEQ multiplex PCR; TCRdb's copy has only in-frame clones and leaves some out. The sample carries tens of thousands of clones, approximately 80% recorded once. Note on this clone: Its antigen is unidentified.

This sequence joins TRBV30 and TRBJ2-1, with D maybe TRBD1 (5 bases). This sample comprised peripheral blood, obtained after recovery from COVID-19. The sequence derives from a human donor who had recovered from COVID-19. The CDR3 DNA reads TGTGCCTGGAGTGTTCCTGGGGCAGGGTTGACCTACAATGAGCAGTTCTTC. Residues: CAWSVPGAGLTYNEQFF.